This record covers a single TCR beta chain. Its antigen is unknown. The record originates from a study of Graves' ophthalmopathy and Graves' hyperthyroidism. Pregnant or lactating patients and those with other autoimmune diseases or uncontrolled infections were excluded. CDR3 regions of TCR beta were amplified from RNA transcripts. RT-PCR in the first round used HTBI primers; a second-round multiplex PCR followed. MiXCR, applied by TCRdb to the multiplex PCR reads, yields one record per CDR3 protein. Of some 48,000 distinct CDR3 sequences detected, over 45% appear once; the ten largest clones hold roughly a quarter. Study-wide results and caveats: Using 13 signatures, a model distinguished ophthalmopathy from stable hyperthyroidism, reaching roughly 90% sensitivity and 80% to 83% specificity.

The receptor's source is an adult man with Graves' ophthalmopathy. Sequencing was performed on peripheral blood.

CDR3 sequence (DNA): TGTGCCAGCAGTTTAGAGGAAGGGCTTCCCTACGAGCAGTACTTC. This encodes CASSLEEGLPYEQYF. V gene TRBV12-3 or TRBV12-4 combines with J gene TRBJ2-7, with D uncertain. The V gene lost 1 base and the J gene lost 2 bases, with 12 bases spanning the gap. CDR3 size: 15 residues.